This TCR beta chain comes out of a study of vaccination effects on CD4 cells after COVID-19. There are 16 residues in the CDR3. Germline assignment: CDR1 KGHSH and CDR2 LQKENI. V lost 3 bases to trimming and J lost 7 bases; unmatched junction nucleotides: 10. Produced via immunoSEQ multiplex PCR; TCRdb's table is partial and in-frame only. The sample includes around 50,000 clones, about four fifths of them seen just once. With more than nine days of culture completed, CD4+ T cells were isolated. PCR showed that the person got SARS-CoV-2 infection at some point between March and December 2020. BNT162b2 vaccine or mRNA-1273 vaccine was given to participants in two doses. To note about this clone: The target antigen is unknown.

Sample: CD4+ T cells from PBMCs cultured without peptide, taken after COVID-19 vaccination. The origin of this receptor is a human donor who had a prior SARS-CoV-2 infection. This chain joins TRBV18 and TRBJ2-2; 8 nucleotides align to TRBD1. The CDR3 coding sequence is TGTGCCAGCTCACCTTCAGGACAGGGTTCATTCGGGGAGCTGTTTTTT. Translating gives CASSPSGQGSFGELFF.